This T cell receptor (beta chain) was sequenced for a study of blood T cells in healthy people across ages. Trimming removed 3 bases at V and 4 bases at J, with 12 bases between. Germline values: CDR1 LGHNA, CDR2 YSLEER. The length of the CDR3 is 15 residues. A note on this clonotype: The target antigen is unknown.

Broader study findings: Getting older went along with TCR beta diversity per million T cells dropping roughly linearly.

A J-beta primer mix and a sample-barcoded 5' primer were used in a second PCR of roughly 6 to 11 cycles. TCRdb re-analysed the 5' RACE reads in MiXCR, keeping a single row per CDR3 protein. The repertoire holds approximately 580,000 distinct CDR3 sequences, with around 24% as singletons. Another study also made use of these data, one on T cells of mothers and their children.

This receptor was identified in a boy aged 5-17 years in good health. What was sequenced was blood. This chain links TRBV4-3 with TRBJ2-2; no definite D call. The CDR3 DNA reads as TGCGCCAGCAGCCAGGGTAGGGCCTCCACCGGGGAGCTGTTTTTT. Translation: CASSQGRASTGELFF.